These 30 T cell receptor beta chains originate from one sample sequenced in a study of T cells in Graves' hyperthyroidism and ophthalmopathy (dated by TCRdb to between 2018 and 2020). Receptor amplification or capture employed multiplex PCR. Sequencer: Illumina HiSeq 2000. Amplification of TCR beta CDR3 regions was carried out from RNA transcripts. A first-round RT-PCR of the TCR CDR3 used the HTBI primer set with the Qiagen OneStep RT-PCR kit. TCRdb cleaned the public reads at Q25 with fastp, built clones with MiXCR and kept in-frame beta chains. Rows are combined by CDR3 protein, so each entry shows the most common genes and DNA. The sample table lists under 250,000 distinct CDR3 sequences, around a sixth of them with a count of one. Over 45% of the sample comes from the top ten. The sample consisted of blood. Receptors were obtained from a woman in her forties or fifties with Graves' hyperthyroidism.

This clonotype has just a few counts. The chain employs TRBV18 and TRBJ1-4; 7 bases line up with TRBD1. Germline values: CDR1 KGHSH, CDR2 LQKENI. V was clipped by 5 bases and J by 0 bases; unmatched bases: 6. The CDR3 extends over 16 amino acids. CDR3 sequence: CASSSGQKATNEKLFF. In DNA form, the CDR3 reads TGTGCCAGCTCATCGGGACAGAAAGCAACTAATGAAAAACTGTTTTTT. Full variable domain (rest looked up from reference TRBV18 and TRBJ1-4): NAGVMQNPRHLVRRRGQEARLRCSPMKGHSHVYWYRQLPEEGLKFMVYLQKENIIDESGMPKERFSAEFPKEGPSILRIQQVVRGDSAAYFCASSSGQKATNEKLFFGSGTQLSVL.

This clonotype has more than one count but fewer than ten. In nucleotides, the CDR3 is TGTGCCAGCAGCCAAGGGGGACCCAACGATAGGAACACCATATATTTT. Residues: CASSQGGPNDRNTIYF. The rearrangement joins TRBV3-1 to TRBJ1-3; D is possibly TRBD1 (5 bases). CDR1 and CDR2 from the germline V gene are LGHDT and YNNKEL (reference sequence). This CDR3 comprises 16 residues. The V end lost 1 base, the J end lost 7 bases, and 17 bases lay between the germline ends.

This clonotype has ten or more counts. CDR3 protein: CASSGGLAGGDEQFF. The CDR3 DNA sequence: TGTGCCAGCAGCGGGGGACTAGCGGGAGGGGATGAGCAGTTCTTC. The chain recombines TRBV7-9 with TRBJ2-1; 16 nucleotides line up with TRBD2. CDR1 is SEHNR and CDR2 is FQNEAQ in the germline V gene (reference sequence). The CDR3 is 15 residues long. Germline trimming cut 5 bases from V and 8 bases from J; bases unmatched to any gene: 3. The full variable domain, in which reference TRBV7-9 and TRBJ2-1 provide the parts outside the CDR3, is DTGVSQNPRHKITKRGQNVTFRCDPISEHNRLYWYRQTLGQGPEFLTYFQNEAQLEKSRLLSDRFSAERPKGSFSTLEIQRTEQGDSAMYLCASSGGLAGGDEQFFGPGTRLTVL.

This clonotype showed up just a few times. V gene TRBV20-1 combines with J gene TRBJ2-3; 12 bases fit TRBD2. CDR1 DFQATT and CDR2 SNEGSKA come from the germline V gene (reference sequence). V lost 6 bases to trimming and J lost 6 bases; unmatched junction nucleotides: 7. CDR3 size: 14 residues. CDR3 region: CSARGLAGFDTQYF. The CDR3, as DNA: TGCAGTGCCCGAGGACTAGCGGGGTTTGATACGCAGTATTTT.

This clonotype has at least ten counts. CDR3 residues: CASRSYEQYF. The CDR3 nucleotides are TGTGCCAGCAGAAGCTACGAGCAGTACTTC. The V call is TRBV28, the J call TRBJ2-7; D is undetermined. CDR3 length: 10 residues. CDR1 and CDR2 (germline): MDHEN, SYDVKM. V gave up 6 bases and J gave up 3 bases, with 3 bases separating them.

This chain joins TRBV10-2 and TRBJ1-6; no definite D call. This CDR3 has 14 amino acids. Looked up from germline, CDR1 is WSHSY and CDR2 is SAAADI. The V end was cut by 2 bases, the J end by 8 bases, with 10 bases between. DNA of the CDR3: TGCGCCAGCAGTGAGGCAGCGAAATATTCACCCCTCCACTTT. Translating gives CASSEAAKYSPLHF.

This clonotype was seen repeatedly, ten times or more. V is TRBV20-1 and J is TRBJ2-1; D perhaps matches TRBD2 (6 bases). CDR3 length equals 14 residues. Per germline, CDR1 DFQATT and CDR2 SNEGSKA (reference sequence). V dropped 3 bases and J dropped 3 bases, with 12 bases sitting between them. As DNA, the CDR3 is TGCAGTGCTAGCGCCGGGAGCGGCTACAATGAGCAGTTCTTC. This sequence encodes CSASAGSGYNEQFF.

This clonotype was picked up many times. V usage is TRBV3-1 and J usage is TRBJ1-4; tentative D call: TRBD1 (5 bases). This CDR3 has 12 residues. CDR1 and CDR2 (germline): LGHDT, YNNKEL (reference sequence). Trimming took off 3 bases at V and 7 bases at J, with 6 bases between the two ends. The CDR3 DNA is TGTGCCAGCAGCCAGGGGGGTGAAAAACTGTTTTTT. Encoded protein: CASSQGGEKLFF.

Details on this clonotype: With a much larger clone just one base away, this may be a read error. The chain joins TRBV6-1 to TRBJ2-2; tentatively, D is TRBD2 (6 bases). The germline CDR1 and CDR2 sequences are MNHNS and SASEGT. This CDR3 has 14 amino acids. CDR3 DNA: TGTGCCAGCAGTGAATTCAGAAGGGCCGGGGGGCTGTTTTTT. It translates to CASSEFRRAGGLFF.

The chain joins TRBV10-1 to TRBJ2-1; D gene ambiguous. Germline V gene data show CDR1 as WNHNN and CDR2 as SYGVQD (reference sequence). This CDR3 contains 14 residues. With 4 bases removed from V and 0 bases from J, the gap between germline ends came to 7 bases. The chain's CDR3 is CASSGSSSYNEQFF. The CDR3 nucleotides are TGCGCCAGCAGTGGCTCGAGCTCCTACAATGAGCAGTTCTTC.

There are many counts of this clonotype. Here the CDR3 reads CASSSLEGGYTF. CDR3 nucleotides: TGTGCCAGCAGCTCCTTGGAAGGTGGCTACACCTTC. V usage is TRBV7-9 and J usage is TRBJ1-2; D not resolved. This CDR3 spans 12 amino acids. Germline assignment: CDR1 SEHNR and CDR2 FQNEAQ (reference sequence). V was pared by 4 bases and J by 7 bases, with 10 bases between. Full variable domain (missing parts from reference TRBV7-9 and TRBJ1-2): DTGVSQNPRHKITKRGQNVTFRCDPISEHNRLYWYRQTLGQGPEFLTYFQNEAQLEKSRLLSDRFSAERPKGSFSTLEIQRTEQGDSAMYLCASSSLEGGYTFGSGTRLTVV.

A few counts support this clonotype. This chain uses TRBV29-1 with TRBJ2-1; D gene ambiguous. The CDR3 contains 13 residues. Germline V gene data show CDR1 as SQVTM and CDR2 as ANQGSEA. V gave up 6 bases and J gave up 1 base, with 10 bases separating them. The CDR3 reads CSVVDGSYNEQFF. The DNA for the CDR3 is TGCAGCGTAGTAGATGGTTCCTACAATGAGCAGTTCTTC.

The chain has TRBV27 and TRBJ1-2; no clear D. Trimming took 4 bases from V and 3 from J, leaving 15 bases between them. Germline V gene data show CDR1 as MNHEY and CDR2 as SMNVEV (reference sequence). The CDR3 length is 15 residues. CDR3 loop: CASSWRSGPYYGYTF. The CDR3 DNA follows: TGTGCCAGCAGTTGGAGATCCGGGCCCTACTATGGCTACACCTTC.

This clonotype was found many times. This sequence joins TRBV7-9 and TRBJ1-5, with D perhaps TRBD1 (6 bases). The germline V gene encodes CDR1 SEHNR and CDR2 FQNEAQ (reference sequence). The CDR3 contains 17 residues. Between the trimmed V and J ends, which lost 3 bases and 0 bases, there was a span of 15 bases. The CDR3 region has the DNA TGTGCCAGCAGCTTGGGAACAGGGCCCAATAGCAATCAGCCCCAGCATTTT. The encoded protein is CASSLGTGPNSNQPQHF. The full variable domain, with the rest looked up from reference TRBV7-9 and TRBJ1-5, is DTGVSQNPRHKITKRGQNVTFRCDPISEHNRLYWYRQTLGQGPEFLTYFQNEAQLEKSRLLSDRFSAERPKGSFSTLEIQRTEQGDSAMYLCASSLGTGPNSNQPQHFGDGTRLSIL.

The sample holds many counts of this clonotype. The chain recombines TRBV7-6 with TRBJ2-7, with D perhaps TRBD2 (5 bases). Trimming took off 0 bases at V and 4 bases at J, with 16 bases between the two ends. The germline V gene has CDR1 SGHVS and CDR2 FNYEAQ. The CDR3 has 16 residues. This CDR3 is CASSLARLQEGYEQYF. The DNA for the CDR3 is TGTGCCAGCAGCTTAGCGCGCCTTCAAGAGGGATACGAGCAGTACTTC.

This clonotype was observed many times. The chain uses TRBV7-8 and TRBJ2-7, with TRBD2 as a possible D gene (6 bases). The germline gives CDR1 SGHVS, CDR2 FQNEAQ. Deletions cut 4 bases from V and 4 bases from J, with 14 bases between. The length of the CDR3 is 14 residues. The DNA of the CDR3 is TGTGCCAGCAGCTCCTTAGCGGCGGGGTACGAGCAGTACTTC. It specifies CASSSLAAGYEQYF.

This clonotype was counted at least ten times. One end of the junction fails to match germline, which may point to a read error. The chain recombines TRBV29-1 with TRBJ2-3; D is uncertain. Germline V lookup: CDR1 SQVTM, CDR2 ANQGSEA. The CDR3 is made up of 11 amino acids. CDR3 coding DNA: TGCAGCGTTGAAGGACTTGGTACGCGGTATTTT. Its translation: CSVEGLGTRYF.

This clonotype was detected ten times or more. This chain connects TRBV5-6 to TRBJ2-1; TRBD2 is a possible D gene (5 bases). The length of the CDR3 is 14 residues. Trimming took off 0 bases at V and 4 bases at J, with 8 bases between the two ends. Germline lookup yields CDR1 SGHDT and CDR2 YYEEEE. CDR3 bases: TGTGCCAGCAGCTTGGACCAGCGGTACAATGAGCAGTTCTTC. Residues: CASSLDQRYNEQFF.

The CDR3 DNA sequence: TGTGCCAGCAGTTGGAGTAGCTTTCCGGAGACCCAGTACTTC. This sequence encodes CASSWSSFPETQYF. The rearrangement links TRBV6-1 to TRBJ2-5; D gene uncertain. The CDR3 loop spans 14 amino acids. V lost 5 bases and J 5 bases, leaving 15 bases between the germline ends. The germline gives CDR1 MNHNS, CDR2 SASEGT.

In the case of this clonotype: A clone one base away is much larger, so this may be a read error. The rearrangement joins TRBV5-1 to TRBJ2-1; no clear D. The DNA matches TRBJ2-7 better at its end, which makes the J call doubtful. From germline, CDR1 is SGHRS and CDR2 YFSETQ. The CDR3 has 15 residues. Written as DNA, the CDR3 is TGCGCCAGCAGCTTGAACGGTCCGTCCTACAATGAGCAGTACTTC. It codes for CASSLNGPSYNEQYF.

As regards this clonotype: Relative to the germline gene, one junction end is altered; a read error may explain this. The chain carries TRBV20-1 and TRBJ1-5, with 9 positions matching TRBD1. Germline V gene sequence: CDR1 DFQATT, CDR2 SNEGSKA (reference sequence). This CDR3 comprises 15 residues. The CDR3 spells CSATRTGVSNRPQHF. The CDR3 DNA reads TGCAGTGCTACCCGGACAGGGGTAAGCAATCGGCCCCAGCATTTT.

This clonotype occurred many times. V is TRBV5-6 and J is TRBJ1-2; D not certain. The CDR3 contains 14 residues. In germline, CDR1 is SGHDT, CDR2 YYEEEE. Trimming left V 2 bases short and J 4 bases short, with 12 bases between. The CDR3 is CASSLDQKVYGYTF. CDR3 bases: TGTGCCAGCAGCTTAGACCAGAAGGTCTATGGCTACACCTTC. The full variable domain, rest sourced from reference TRBV5-6 and TRBJ1-2, is DAGVTQSPTHLIKTRGQQVTLRCSPKSGHDTVSWYQQALGQGPQFIFQYYEEEERQRGNFPDRFSGHQFPNYSSELNVNALLLGDSALYLCASSLDQKVYGYTFGSGTRLTVV.

This clonotype was found many times. The DNA for the CDR3 is TGTGCCTGGAGACCCGATGGGGCGGGGAGCTCCTACAATGAGCAGTTCTTC. Translation gives CAWRPDGAGSSYNEQFF. The rearrangement joins TRBV30 to TRBJ2-1; tentatively, D is TRBD2 (6 bases). Germline V gives CDR1 GTSNPN, CDR2 SVGIG (reference sequence). The CDR3 is made up of 17 amino acids. V dropped 3 bases and J dropped 0 bases, with 18 bases sitting between them.

The chain carries TRBV7-2 and TRBJ2-7, with 7 bases fitting TRBD2. Germline CDR1 reads SGHTA; CDR2 reads FQGNSA. With V trimmed by 5 bases and J by 4 bases, 17 bases remained unmatched. The CDR3 loop spans 17 amino acids. CDR3 amino acids: CASSPILGGRGNYEQYF. The DNA of the CDR3 is TGTGCCAGCAGCCCAATTCTGGGCGGGAGAGGGAATTACGAGCAGTACTTC.

This clonotype was detected many times. This rearrangement joins TRBV20-1 to TRBJ2-1, with unresolved D. V shed 0 bases and J shed 0 bases, with 9 bases lying between them. Per the germline V gene, CDR1 is DFQATT and CDR2 is SNEGSKA (reference sequence). This CDR3 comprises 15 residues. CDR3 residues: CSARDSGISYNEQFF. The DNA of the CDR3 is TGCAGTGCTAGAGATTCTGGGATCTCCTACAATGAGCAGTTCTTC.

The table lists this clonotype with many counts. The chain is built from TRBV24-1 and TRBJ1-5; a weak D match, TRBD1 (5 bases). Trimming took 3 bases from V and 3 from J, leaving 11 bases between them. Germline V gene lookup returns CDR1 KGHDR and CDR2 SFDVKD. There are 15 residues in the CDR3. The CDR3 spells CATSDAGRNNQPQHF. The CDR3 DNA reads as TGTGCCACCAGTGATGCGGGACGGAACAATCAGCCCCAGCATTTT.

This clonotype has only a few counts. V gene TRBV18 combines with J gene TRBJ2-5; D ambiguous. The germline V gene has CDR1 KGHSH and CDR2 LQKENI. This CDR3 contains 14 residues. V lost 5 bases to trimming and J lost 2 bases, with 12 bases between them. Here the CDR3 reads CASSASPGQETQYF. The CDR3 nucleotides are TGTGCCAGCTCAGCGTCTCCGGGTCAAGAGACCCAGTACTTC.

This clonotype was detected ten times or more. V gene TRBV7-9 combines with J gene TRBJ2-4; D unresolved. Between the trimmed V and J ends, which lost 4 bases and 6 bases, there was a span of 7 bases. This CDR3 has 12 amino acids. CDR1 is SEHNR and CDR2 is FQNEAQ in the germline V gene (reference sequence). CDR3 region: CASSSGPNIQYF. DNA for the CDR3: TGTGCCAGCAGCTCCGGACCAAACATTCAGTACTTC.

The chain is built from TRBV6-2 or TRBV6-3 and TRBJ1-3; D remains unclear. V lost 6 bases and J lost 0, with 12 bases in between. CDR1 MNHEY and CDR2 SVGEGT come from the germline V gene. CDR3 length equals 15 residues. The CDR3 spells CASRKDRVSGNTIYF. The CDR3 DNA sequence: TGTGCCAGCAGGAAGGACCGAGTCTCTGGAAACACCATATATTTT.

CDR3 DNA: TGTGCCAGTAGGGATCCGGATCATGCTTTCTTT. It is translated as CASRDPDHAFF. This chain connects TRBV19 to TRBJ1-1; D remains ambiguous. Germline V gene data show CDR1 as LNHDA and CDR2 as SQIVND (reference sequence). Trimming removed 6 bases at V and 11 bases at J, with 13 bases between. The CDR3 consists of 11 residues.